This T cell receptor beta chain was sequenced for a study of identical twins listed by TCRdb under 2016. Background on the whole study: To test whether fetal clonotypes persist, the study used deep sequencing on TCR alpha and beta repertoires from monozygotic twins, unrelated adults of various ages, and cord blood. To rule out contamination, the twin experiments were replicated at different times with different library preparation protocols.

Library preparation was by 5' RACE. The sequencing machine was an Illumina HiSeq 2000. A universal primer binding site was introduced by template switching, and a unique molecular identifier was present in the final cDNA, enabling accurate counting of TCR cDNA molecules. Specific primers in the conserved constant-segment region were used to synthesize first-strand cDNA for the TCR alpha and beta chains. Each cDNA library was double barcoded, with a SMART-Mk sample barcode plus Illumina barcodes, to control for contamination. TruSeq adapter sequences along with Illumina sample barcodes were introduced in two successive PCR steps. The Illumina HiSeq platform was used with custom primers to sequence TCR alpha and beta cDNA libraries. The study's own analysis went as follows. MiGEC processed the raw reads to extract unique molecular identifiers, while MiXCR was used to determine the CDR3 positions. For each individual, recombination models were inferred using an EM algorithm with the repgenHMM and IGoR tools. Shared clonotypes were analyzed with the tcR package in R, and sharing was normalized by the product of cloneset sizes. To study raw recombination free of thymic and clonal selection effects, out-of-frame nonproductive sequences were analyzed. The raw public data were reprocessed by TCRdb itself: fastp quality trimming at Q25, MiXCR clonotype calling, in-frame beta chains only. Duplicate CDR3 protein sequences are folded into a single record with the most common DNA and genes. TCRdb, rather than the study authors, made the V and J calls. This sample is represented by about 570,000 distinct CDR3 sequences; around a tenth of them were singletons. The leading ten clones occupy roughly 3% of the sample.

All donors were healthy Caucasians. The twin cohort consisted of three pairs of female monozygotic twins, all aged about 18 to 29 years. Peripheral blood mononuclear cells were used as the source from which RNA for TCR libraries was isolated. The CDR3 holds 13 amino acids from the cysteine to the phenylalanine. Here the CDR3 DNA is all that survives: 39 bases in frame from base 1. V is clipped by 5 bases and J by 3 bases, and the sequence between their germline boundaries is 8 bases long. The study at large found these results: Recombination models systematically underestimated out-of-frame TCR alpha sharing in monozygotic twins but agreed with sharing between unrelated individuals. Invariant T cells such as MAIT and iNKT could partly confound zero-insertion analyses, although diverse VJ usage argued against such confounding for most clonotypes. A weaker excess of twin sharing was found in beta out-of-frame sequences because the signal-to-noise ratio was lowered by fewer shared sequences. Compared with coincidental sharing between unrelated individuals, out-of-frame TCR alpha sequences shared between twins had an excess of sequences with low generation probability. Abundant cord blood beta clonotypes carried fewer insertions; young adult naive repertoires showed a weaker similar trend, while memory repertoires showed none. Because the same donors could not be followed over many years, the conclusions depended on cross-sectional statistical analysis.

In its sample, this clonotype was seen a few times. What this receptor recognizes is not known. No quality values exist for individual bases; no much larger clone is one base distant. The same specimen was also included in a second study, on yellow fever vaccine responses in identical twins. The second study reports: The T cell response to vaccination in identical twins was reported by the authors to appear partly convergent and partly personalized. In identical twins, the study followed T cell clones that responded to the vaccine with precision.

Recombination linked TRBV12-3 or TRBV12-4 to TRBJ1-3; TRBD1 might be the D gene, on 5 matching bases. Sequences were obtained from PBMCs. The receptor comes from a woman between 18 and 29 years old in good health. The nucleotide sequence is TGTGCCAGCAGTATAGGGGTTGGAAACACCATATATTTT. Translated, it gives CASSIGVGNTIYF.